A single sample gave rise to the 31 T cell receptor beta chains below, sequenced in a study of cytomegalovirus exposure and HLA in healthy donors. Only in-frame clones appear in the TCRdb table, and some are missing; sequencing was by immunoSEQ multiplex PCR. The sample carries around 200,000 clones, about 81% recorded once. Sequenced input: PBMCs. These receptors were collected from a woman in her 30s in good health and CMV-seronegative.

The rearrangement joins TRBV7-9 to TRBJ2-5, with 10 bases that match TRBD2. This CDR3 is built from 16 residues. Trimming removed 7 bases from V and 1 base from J; junction bases left unmatched: 9. CDR1 and CDR2 (germline): SEHNR, FQNEAQ (reference sequence). The CDR3: CASKPTSGKPQETQYF. As DNA, the CDR3 is TGTGCCAGCAAACCTACTAGCGGGAAACCCCAAGAGACCCAGTACTTC. The full variable domain, its missing parts supplied by reference TRBV7-9 and TRBJ2-5, is DTGVSQNPRHKITKRGQNVTFRCDPISEHNRLYWYRQTLGQGPEFLTYFQNEAQLEKSRLLSDRFSAERPKGSFSTLEIQRTEQGDSAMYLCASKPTSGKPQETQYFGPGTRLLVL.

V and J are TRBV27 and TRBJ1-2, with D maybe TRBD1 (6 bases). V lost 1 base to trimming and J lost 2 bases, with 8 bases between them. The CDR3 consists of 14 residues. From germline, CDR1 is MNHEY and CDR2 SMNVEV (reference sequence). Here the CDR3 DNA reads TGTGCCAGCAGTTTATACCAGGGGAACTATGGCTACACCTTC. Its translation: CASSLYQGNYGYTF.

This chain uses TRBV27 with TRBJ2-5; D not resolved. The CDR3 sequence is 13 residues long. The germline CDR1 and CDR2 sequences are MNHEY and SMNVEV (reference sequence). The ends were cut back, 5 bases at V and 5 bases at J, with 12 bases in the middle. Written as DNA, the CDR3 is TGTGCCAGCAGTGACTGGAATGGGGAGACCCAGTACTTC. Its translation is CASSDWNGETQYF.

The rearrangement links TRBV5-1 to TRBJ1-5; D unclear. CDR1 is SGHRS and CDR2 is YFSETQ in the germline V gene. V lost 2 bases and J lost 4, with 16 bases in between. The CDR3 runs 16 residues. In nucleotides, the CDR3 is TGCGCCAGCAGCTTAAAAGGAGAGGGATCTAATCAGCCCCAGCATTTT. Translation gives CASSLKGEGSNQPQHF. Based on the CDR3 plus reference TRBV5-1 and TRBJ1-5, the full variable domain is KAGVTQTPRYLIKTRGQQVTLSCSPISGHRSVSWYQQTPGQGLQFLFEYFSETQRNKGNFPGRFSGRQFSNSRSEMNVSTLELGDSALYLCASSLKGEGSNQPQHFGDGTRLSIL.

The gene calls are TRBV9 and TRBJ2-7; 9 nucleotides match TRBD1. V dropped 3 bases and J dropped 6; count of bases not matched to a gene: 10. The CDR3 totals 15 residues. The germline V gene encodes CDR1 SGDLS and CDR2 YYNGEE. CDR3 nucleotide sequence: TGTGCCAGCAGCGCCCACTGGGACAGGGAAGGCGAGCAGTACTTC. Protein: CASSAHWDREGEQYF. The variable domain in full, completed from reference TRBV9 and TRBJ2-7, reads DSGVTQTPKHLITATGQRVTLRCSPRSGDLSVYWYQQSLDQGLQFLIQYYNGEERAKGNILERFSAQQFPDLHSELNLSSLELGDSALYFCASSAHWDREGEQYFGPGTRLTVT.

The chain uses TRBV9 and TRBJ1-4; no clear D. This CDR3 has 14 residues. The germline CDR1 and CDR2 sequences are SGDLS and YYNGEE. V was cut by 3 bases and J by 8 bases, with 14 bases left in between. CDR3 sequence: CASSASTVEEKLFF. DNA for the CDR3: TGTGCCAGCAGCGCGAGCACCGTGGAGGAAAAACTGTTTTTT.

The chain uses TRBV7-6 and TRBJ2-5; TRBD2 is a possible D gene (6 bases). CDR1 SGHVS and CDR2 FNYEAQ come from the germline V gene. V gave up 9 bases and J gave up 5 bases, with 16 bases separating them. The CDR3 sequence is 13 residues long. Here the CDR3 DNA reads TGTGCCAGTTCCCGGGGACTCAGTGAGACCCAGTACTTC. Its protein product is CASSRGLSETQYF.

V usage is TRBV15 and J usage is TRBJ2-7, with D possibly matching TRBD2 (5 bases). This CDR3 contains 14 residues. Germline-derived CDR1 and CDR2 are LNHNV and YYDKDF (reference sequence). Trimming stripped 0 bases from V and 2 bases from J, with 8 bases between. CDR3 bases: TGTGCCACCAGCAGAGATCCAGCGGCCTACGAGCAGTACTTC. It is translated as CATSRDPAAYEQYF.

V usage is TRBV6-1 and J usage is TRBJ2-7; no firm D call. The CDR3 loop spans 14 amino acids. V was clipped by 6 bases and J by 2 bases, with 14 bases between them. Germline V lookup: CDR1 MNHNS, CDR2 SASEGT. CDR3 DNA: TGTGCCAGCAGCGATGCCCTCAGGCCCTACGAGCAGTACTTC. Translated: CASSDALRPYEQYF.

The V gene is TRBV5-4, the J gene TRBJ2-5, with 11 positions matching TRBD1. The V gene's germline CDR1 is SGHNT and CDR2 YYREEE (reference sequence). The CDR3 has 16 residues. The V segment lost 5 bases and the J segment 4 bases; nucleotides outside the gene matches: 10. CDR3 in amino acids: CASRNQQGQGVETQYF. The CDR3 nucleotides are TGTGCCAGCAGGAACCAGCAGGGACAGGGGGTAGAGACCCAGTACTTC.

J is TRBJ2-5 and V is TRBV5-1; TRBD2 agrees at 9 bases. CDR1 and CDR2 from the germline V gene are SGHRS and YFSETQ. With V trimmed by 3 bases and J by 0 bases, 6 bases remained unmatched. This CDR3 is built from 16 residues. In DNA, the CDR3 is TGCGCCAGCAGCTCGAGAGGCGGGAGGGACCAAGAGACCCAGTACTTC. As protein: CASSSRGGRDQETQYF. The full variable domain, with the rest looked up from reference TRBV5-1 and TRBJ2-5, is KAGVTQTPRYLIKTRGQQVTLSCSPISGHRSVSWYQQTPGQGLQFLFEYFSETQRNKGNFPGRFSGRQFSNSRSEMNVSTLELGDSALYLCASSSRGGRDQETQYFGPGTRLLVL.

This clone was detected once. V gene TRBV5-4 combines with J gene TRBJ2-3; 11 bases fit TRBD2. Germline CDR1 reads SGHNT; CDR2 reads YYREEE (reference sequence). The CDR3 is made up of 16 amino acids. The V and J ends lost 5 bases and 0 bases, in that order; junction bases with no gene match: 5. This CDR3 reads CASSIAGGASTDTQYF. CDR3 in DNA: TGTGCCAGCAGTATAGCGGGGGGGGCGAGCACAGATACGCAGTATTTT.

This clone occurred a few times. The V and J genes are TRBV28 and TRBJ2-7, with a possible D match to TRBD2 (5 bases). Trimming took off 3 bases at V and 6 bases at J, with 9 bases between the two ends. Germline CDR1 reads MDHEN; CDR2 reads SYDVKM. The length of the CDR3 is 12 residues. The chain's CDR3 is CASSFQRVEQYF. The CDR3 DNA sequence: TGTGCCAGCAGTTTTCAGAGGGTCGAGCAGTACTTC.

This chain joins TRBV19 and TRBJ2-3, with D possibly matching TRBD1 (5 bases). This CDR3 region has 15 residues. Germline V gives CDR1 LNHDA, CDR2 SQIVND (reference sequence). Deletions cut 0 bases from V and 1 base from J, with 8 bases between. CDR3 sequence: CASSIEQVGTDTQYF. CDR3 in DNA: TGTGCCAGTAGTATAGAACAGGTGGGCACAGATACGCAGTATTTT.

The chain is built from TRBV7-8 and TRBJ2-5; D call uncertain. The germline CDR1 and CDR2 sequences are SGHVS and FQNEAQ. This CDR3 is 14 amino acids long. With 6 bases removed from V and 3 bases from J, the gap between germline ends came to 14 bases. Here the CDR3 reads CASSLTSAKETQYF. Written as DNA, the CDR3 is TGTGCCAGCAGTTTGACCAGCGCAAAAGAGACCCAGTACTTC.

The gene calls are TRBV10-1 and TRBJ1-4, with D perhaps matching TRBD1 (5 bases). CDR3 length equals 15 residues. Germline CDR1 and CDR2: WNHNN and SYGVQD (reference sequence). Trimming shortened V by 0 bases and J by 6 bases, and 11 bases separated the two germline ends. The CDR3 spells CASSESGGGDEKLFF. In nucleotides, the CDR3 is TGCGCCAGCAGTGAGTCCGGCGGGGGGGATGAAAAACTGTTTTTT.

This clone was recorded a few times. This chain joins TRBV11-1 and TRBJ1-2, with D uncertain. The germline V and J ends were trimmed by 3 bases and 4 bases, with 6 bases remaining between them. The CDR3 is 12 amino acids. In germline, CDR1 is SGHAT, CDR2 FQDESV (reference sequence). Here the CDR3 reads CASSFRAYGYTF. The CDR3 region has the DNA TGTGCCAGCAGCTTTCGAGCCTATGGCTACACCTTC.

The J gene is TRBJ2-1, the V gene TRBV5-8; 8 bases fit TRBD2. CDR3 length: 15 amino acids. After removal of 0 bases from V and 8 bases from J, the junction contained 7 bases not matched to a gene. The germline V gene encodes CDR1 SGHTS and CDR2 YDEGEE. The CDR3 DNA reads as TGTGCCAGCAGCTTGGTTAGGGGACTAGAGGATGAGCAGTTCTTC. Translated, it gives CASSLVRGLEDEQFF.

The CDR3 loop is CASSTDRWGYGYTF. The CDR3 bases are TGCGCCAGCAGCACCGACAGGTGGGGGTATGGCTACACCTTC. The chain combines TRBV5-1 with TRBJ1-2, with D possibly being TRBD1 (6 bases). Germline CDR1 and CDR2: SGHRS and YFSETQ. The CDR3 loop spans 14 amino acids. V dropped 4 bases and J dropped 5 bases, with 15 bases sitting between them.

This clone has more than one count but fewer than ten. This rearrangement joins TRBV7-9 to TRBJ1-2; D is possibly TRBD1 (5 bases). Trimming pared 5 bases from V and 3 bases from J, leaving 19 bases between. Germline loops: CDR1 SEHNR, CDR2 FQNEAQ (reference sequence). This CDR3 comprises 16 residues. The DNA of the CDR3 is TGTGCCAGCAGCCCTCTTGTAGGGCAGGGCGACTATGGCTACACCTTC. It encodes CASSPLVGQGDYGYTF.

The genes are TRBV29-1 and TRBJ2-7; D is possibly TRBD2 (6 bases). V lost 4 bases, J lost 2 bases, and 15 bases lay in between. The germline V gene has CDR1 SQVTM and CDR2 ANQGSEA. The CDR3 runs to 14 residues. The CDR3, as DNA: TGCAGCGTTGCTCTCCCAGGGACTCCCTACGAGCAGTACTTC. This codes for CSVALPGTPYEQYF.

This clone was recorded a few times. The chain combines TRBV29-1 with TRBJ2-1, with D unclear. The CDR3 runs 12 residues. V was cut by 4 bases and J by 2 bases, with 6 bases left in between. The germline V gene encodes CDR1 SQVTM and CDR2 ANQGSEA. CDR3 in DNA: TGCAGCGTTGGGCGGCCCTACAATGAGCAGTTCTTC. Amino acid sequence: CSVGRPYNEQFF.

This clone was found a few times. The chain carries TRBV7-6 and TRBJ1-4; D is uncertain. This CDR3 contains 14 residues. Trimming took off 3 bases at V and 5 bases at J, with 10 bases between the two ends. Germline assignment: CDR1 SGHVS and CDR2 FNYEAQ. The CDR3 bases are TGTGCCAGCAGCTTCGGACTCTGGAATGAAAAACTGTTTTTT. Translating gives CASSFGLWNEKLFF.

The chain combines TRBV13 with TRBJ2-5, with 7 bases that match TRBD2. V lost 1 base and J lost 3; bases outside the gene matches: 5. Germline V gives CDR1 PRHDT, CDR2 FYEKMQ (reference sequence). CDR3 length: 15 amino acids. CDR3 loop: CASSLEASGKETQYF. In DNA form, the CDR3 reads TGTGCCAGCAGCTTAGAGGCTAGCGGAAAAGAGACCCAGTACTTC.

This chain uses TRBV7-6 with TRBJ2-7; 11 bases line up with TRBD1. CDR3 length: 14 amino acids. Trimming at V came to 5 bases and at J to 5 bases, leaving 5 bases not matched to a gene. CDR1 and CDR2 from the germline V gene are SGHVS and FNYEAQ. The CDR3 region is CASSIGQGANEQYF. In DNA form, the CDR3 reads TGTGCCAGCAGCATAGGACAGGGGGCTAACGAGCAGTACTTC. Drawing the rest from reference TRBV7-6 and TRBJ2-7, the complete variable domain is GAGVSQSPRYKVTKRGQDVALRCDPISGHVSLYWYRQALGQGPEFLTYFNYEAQQDKSGLPNDRFSAERPEGSISTLTIQRTEQRDSAMYRCASSIGQGANEQYFGPGTRLTVT.

V gene TRBV19 combines with J gene TRBJ2-2; D is undetermined. Germline V gives CDR1 LNHDA, CDR2 SQIVND (reference sequence). The CDR3 length is 12 residues. V was pared by 4 bases and J by 5 bases, with 5 bases between. In nucleotides, the CDR3 is TGTGCCAGTAGTAGGCAGACCGGGGAGCTGTTTTTT. Encoded protein: CASSRQTGELFF.

The rearrangement joins TRBV5-1 to TRBJ2-3, with 9 bases identical to TRBD2. Germline V gives CDR1 SGHRS, CDR2 YFSETQ. The CDR3 extends over 17 amino acids. The V gene end was trimmed by 3 bases and the J gene end by 4 bases; junction bases not matched to a gene: 12. Here the CDR3 DNA reads TGCGCCAGCAGCTCCCAGATGGCGGGAGGGTTGGCAGATACGCAGTATTTT. It yields the protein CASSSQMAGGLADTQYF.

V gene TRBV10-1 combines with J gene TRBJ1-2; TRBD1 matches 7 bases. The CDR3 has 13 residues. Germline loops: CDR1 WNHNN, CDR2 SYGVQD (reference sequence). Germline trimming cut 4 bases from V and 5 bases from J; bases unmatched to any gene: 4. CDR3 sequence (DNA): TGCGCCAGCAGTGTGTCACAGGGGTATGGCTACACCTTC. Translated: CASSVSQGYGYTF.

The chain combines TRBV6-5 with TRBJ1-1, with 7 bases matching TRBD1. CDR3 length: 15 amino acids. Per germline, CDR1 MNHEY and CDR2 SVGAGI. J was trimmed by 2 bases and V by 6 bases; bases with no gene match: 9. CDR3 sequence: CASRKEGGTNTEAFF. CDR3 nucleotides: TGTGCCAGCAGAAAAGAAGGGGGCACTAACACTGAAGCTTTCTTT.

The table lists this clone with a count of one. The chain is built from TRBV6-5 and TRBJ2-7; 10 nucleotides align to TRBD1. Germline-derived CDR1 and CDR2 are MNHEY and SVGAGI. V dropped 5 bases and J dropped 5; count of bases not matched to a gene: 9. CDR3 length: 15 amino acids. The DNA of the CDR3 is TGTGCCAGCAGTCTTGACAGGGGGCGCCTTAACGAGCAGTACTTC. This codes for CASSLDRGRLNEQYF.

This clone showed up just once. The rearrangement uses TRBV18 and TRBJ2-7, with D perhaps TRBD1 (5 bases). Germline CDR1 and CDR2: KGHSH and LQKENI. The CDR3 runs 15 residues. V gave up 3 bases and J gave up 0 bases, with 12 bases separating them. The CDR3: CASSPQGVLSYEQYF. The CDR3 DNA follows: TGTGCCAGCTCACCTCAGGGTGTCCTCTCCTACGAGCAGTACTTC.